A selection of T cell receptor beta chains follows, all from one sample in a study of T cell responses to AZD1222 COVID-19 vaccine. Profiled with immunoSEQ multiplex PCR; TCRdb holds only in-frame clones, not every one. The repertoire has roughly 150,000 clones, more than 85% of them found once; the top ten carry around 5%. This specimen consisted of peripheral blood, obtained on day 0 of AZD1222 vaccination. The receptors stem from an adult in good health. The CDR3 runs from the conserved cysteine through the conserved F or W.

V	J	CDR3
TRBV5-6	TRBJ1-2	CASSWQDRDYGYTF
TRBV3-1/TRBV3-2	TRBJ2-7	CASSSGGSNEQYF
TRBV20-1	TRBJ1-2	CSANPGYGYTF
TRBV6-2/TRBV6-3	TRBJ2-3	CASSYLQGSITDTQYF
TRBV7-3	TRBJ1-3	CASSRDMSGNTIYF
TRBV7-9	TRBJ2-5	CASRQQETQYF
TRBV19	TRBJ2-4	CASIPHFTRFVAKNIQYF
TRBV19	TRBJ2-5	CASRGTAGETQYF
TRBV5-1	TRBJ2-1	CASSLGGALSYNEQFF
TRBV9	TRBJ2-5	CASSSYGAEETQYF
TRBV9	TRBJ2-3	CASSVAGVTDTQYF
TRBV6-5	TRBJ2-1	CASSRRSGKNNEQFF
TRBV7-2	TRBJ2-3	CASSLSVGADTQYF
TRBV4-1	TRBJ2-1	CASSQDAKAGDEQFF
TRBV5-1	TRBJ2-3	CASSFNTDTQYF
TRBV4-1	TRBJ1-1	CASSQVGATEAFF
TRBV10-3	TRBJ2-7	CAISSGLAGAAPRSSEQYF
TRBV4-1	TRBJ1-5	CASSQPGTGLRPQHF
TRBV9	TRBJ2-7	CASSVAASGTYEQYF
TRBV18	TRBJ2-7	CASSPGDNYEQYF
TRBV10-3	TRBJ2-5	CAISGGAQQETQYF
TRBV3-1/TRBV3-2	TRBJ2-1	CASSPGTSSYNEQFF
TRBV7-2	TRBJ2-2	CASSGQGLNTGELFF
TRBV7-9	TRBJ2-2	CASSFIAGELFF
TRBV5-4	TRBJ2-3	CASSLAGGDTQYF
TRBV9	TRBJ1-2	CASSEPGGQEGYGYTF
TRBV9	TRBJ2-7	CASSVSADISYEQYF
TRBV19	TRBJ2-5	CASSMPGQGAKTQYF
TRBV19	TRBJ2-6	CASINLSGANVLTF
TRBV9	TRBJ1-1	CASSARIDNTEAFF
TRBV6-2/TRBV6-3	TRBJ2-7	CASSPPVAGENIITSYEQYF
TRBV10-3	TRBJ2-7	CAISESLLGTGEDLVLEQYF
TRBV6-2/TRBV6-3	TRBJ1-2	CASSYMAYGYTF
TRBV12-3/TRBV12-4	TRBJ1-6	CASNSHHNSPLHF
TRBV10-1	TRBJ2-1	CASSESYPGLAGGRNEQFF
TRBV5-1	TRBJ2-3	CASSLVRSSTDTQYF
TRBV7-7	TRBJ2-3	CASSLGLGGGPSDTQYF
TRBV7-2	TRBJ1-2	CASSLGGAWDYGYTF
TRBV5-1	TRBJ2-5	CASSLRQGYNYQETQYF
TRBV28	TRBJ1-5	CASRRDSNQPQHF
TRBV4-3	TRBJ2-4	CASSQSAGGVGGIQYF
TRBV6-8	TRBJ2-6	CASSYQVHREANLSPGANVLTF
TRBV6-5	TRBJ2-3	CASQDPKSRNTQYF
TRBV6-5	TRBJ2-1	CASTAGNEQFF
TRBV12-3/TRBV12-4	TRBJ2-7	CASRSGTDYEQYF
TRBV28	TRBJ1-5	CASGPQPQHF
TRBV6-5	TRBJ2-3	CASRPSGGVVDTQYF
TRBV6-4	TRBJ1-1	CASKPRGLDTEAFF
TRBV6-1	TRBJ1-5	CASSDSIQPQHF
TRBV10-3	TRBJ2-7	CAISPGQGTYEQYF
TRBV28	TRBJ1-5	CASSSGYQPQHF
TRBV21-1	TRBJ2-7	CASLGKGTRWGEQYF
TRBV16	TRBJ2-7	CASSQMGFDYEQYF
TRBV10-2	TRBJ1-2	CASSQNSGTGGDGYTF
TRBV5-5	TRBJ1-2	CASSLEQNYGYTF
TRBV27	TRBJ1-2	CASRLTGNYGYTF
TRBV2	TRBJ2-7	CASSEGYEQYF
TRBV3-1/TRBV3-2	TRBJ2-7	CASSQTPGGAHEQYF
TRBV7-9	TRBJ2-5	CASSSGAQIQETQYF
TRBV3-1/TRBV3-2	TRBJ2-7	CASSPYPGRVLGEQYF